The clone carrying this T cell receptor beta chain was seen a handful of times. What it binds is not known. The germline V and J ends were trimmed by 1 base and 0 bases, with 10 bases remaining between them. CDR1 is SQVTM and CDR2 is ANQGSEA in the germline V gene. The CDR3 has 14 residues. This specimen belongs to a study of T cell repertoires in cytomegalovirus infection. TCRdb independently ran MiXCR on the reads; one entry per CDR3 protein. The sample records approximately 990,000 distinct CDR3 sequences, around 32% being singletons. Study-wide results and limits: There were HLA-C-restricted CMV-specific TCR beta clonotypes dominating the ex vivo response.

The TCR sequence derives from a human donor in good health (CMV status not recorded). Some clones in this sample may be carry-over from other donors' samples. This chain links TRBV29-1 with TRBJ2-7, with D perhaps assigned TRBD1 or TRBD2 (5 bases each). The sequencing here drew on cultured CD8+ T cells from PBMCs, taken from culture after CMV antigen stimulation. The CDR3: CSVEGDGRSYEQYF. The CDR3 region has the DNA TGCAGCGTTGAAGGGGACGGACGCTCCTACGAGCAGTACTTC.